The 27 T cell receptor beta chains in this list originate from one sample, sequenced in a study of blood T cell repertoires in COVID-19. Some clones are missing from TCRdb's copy, which holds only in-frame ones; the method was immunoSEQ multiplex PCR. The profile shows around 210,000 clones, 85% of them singletons. Sequenced input: peripheral blood. These receptors all stem from a man aged 45-60 years with COVID-19, enrolled during active disease.

This clone was picked up one time. V gene TRBV9 combines with J gene TRBJ2-2; TRBD1 aligns across 7 bases. The CDR3 sequence is 16 residues long. V dropped 4 bases and J dropped 0; count of bases not matched to a gene: 6. Per germline, CDR1 SGDLS and CDR2 YYNGEE. CDR3 nucleotide sequence: TGTGCCAGCAGCCCCCAAGGACAGGCGAACACCGGGGAGCTGTTTTTT. Amino acid sequence: CASSPQGQANTGELFF. Filled out from reference TRBV9 and TRBJ2-2, the complete variable domain reads DSGVTQTPKHLITATGQRVTLRCSPRSGDLSVYWYQQSLDQGLQFLIQYYNGEERAKGNILERFSAQQFPDLHSELNLSSLELGDSALYFCASSPQGQANTGELFFGEGSRLTVL.

The gene calls are TRBV6-5 and TRBJ1-1; the D is unclear. V dropped 7 bases and J dropped 1 base, with 7 bases sitting between them. CDR1 and CDR2 from the germline V gene are MNHEY and SVGAGI. There are 12 residues in the CDR3. The CDR3 sequence is CASIRGNTEAFF. The DNA for the CDR3 is TGTGCCAGCATTCGGGGGAACACTGAAGCTTTCTTT.

In the case of this clone: Different DNA sequences within this sample yield the same CDR3. The CDR3 nucleotides are TGTGCCAGCACTAGCTCCTACAATGAGCAGTTCTTC. This gives the protein CASTSSYNEQFF. V and J are TRBV27 and TRBJ2-1; D gene uncertain. The ends were cut back, 7 bases at V and 0 bases at J, with 4 bases in the middle. The CDR3 spans 12 residues. Per the germline V gene, CDR1 is MNHEY and CDR2 is SMNVEV (reference sequence).

This sequence joins TRBV11-1 and TRBJ2-7, with D perhaps matching TRBD1 (6 bases). The V end was cut by 6 bases, the J end by 1 base, with 7 bases between. The CDR3 has 12 amino acids. Germline lookup yields CDR1 SGHAT and CDR2 FQDESV (reference sequence). DNA for the CDR3: TGTGCCAGCAGGGACAGTTCCTACGAGCAGTACTTC. As protein: CASRDSSYEQYF. The variable domain in full, with the rest retrieved from reference TRBV11-1 and TRBJ2-7, is EAEVAQSPRYKITEKSQAVAFWCDPISGHATLYWYRQILGQGPELLVQFQDESVVDDSQLPKDRFSAERLKGVDSTLKIQPAELGDSAMYLCASRDSSYEQYFGPGTRLTVT.

The chain is built from TRBV7-9 and TRBJ1-3; TRBD1 matches at 7 bases. CDR3 length: 15 amino acids. From germline, CDR1 is SEHNR and CDR2 FQNEAQ (reference sequence). V shed 0 bases, J shed 5 bases, and the junction held 4 bases outside the gene matches. CDR3: CASSLAGGERNTIYF. The CDR3 DNA follows: TGTGCCAGCAGCTTAGCAGGGGGCGAAAGAAACACCATATATTTT. The variable domain in full, completed from reference TRBV7-9 and TRBJ1-3, reads DTGVSQNPRHKITKRGQNVTFRCDPISEHNRLYWYRQTLGQGPEFLTYFQNEAQLEKSRLLSDRFSAERPKGSFSTLEIQRTEQGDSAMYLCASSLAGGERNTIYFGEGSWLTVV.

This clone was detected once. V and J are TRBV4-3 and TRBJ2-2; 10 bases agree with TRBD2. The V gene's germline CDR1 is LGHNA and CDR2 YSLEER. CDR3 length: 16 residues. J was trimmed by 0 bases and V by 3 bases; bases with no gene match: 1. This CDR3 is CASSHLAGANTGELFF. Here the CDR3 DNA reads TGCGCCAGCAGCCACCTAGCGGGGGCGAACACCGGGGAGCTGTTTTTT.

The rearrangement links TRBV11-3 to TRBJ2-7, with D possibly TRBD1 on 5 matching bases. The CDR3 length is 13 residues. Germline CDR1 and CDR2: SGHNT and YENEEA. V dropped 2 bases and J dropped 5 bases, with 10 bases sitting between them. This CDR3 is CASSLTQDNEQYF. The CDR3, as DNA: TGTGCCAGCAGCTTAACCCAGGACAACGAGCAGTACTTC. The entire variable domain, with the rest obtained from reference TRBV11-3 and TRBJ2-7, is as follows: EAGVVQSPRYKIIEKKQPVAFWCNPISGHNTLYWYLQNLGQGPELLIRYENEEAVDDSQLPKDRFSAERLKGVDSTLKIQPAELGDSAVYLCASSLTQDNEQYFGPGTRLTVT.

The CDR3 sequence: CASTRRGQSTDTQYF. CDR3 nucleotides: TGTGCCAGCACACGTCGGGGACAGAGCACAGATACGCAGTATTTT. V gene TRBV6-5 combines with J gene TRBJ2-3; TRBD1 matches 7 bases. The CDR3 is 15 amino acids. Losses at the gene ends were 7 bases for V and 0 bases for J; bases not matched to a gene: 7. Per the germline V gene, CDR1 is MNHEY and CDR2 is SVGAGI.

The J gene is TRBJ2-7, the V gene TRBV5-1; 9 nucleotides align to TRBD1. Germline values: CDR1 SGHRS, CDR2 YFSETQ. The J segment lost 0 bases and the V segment lost 4 bases, leaving 8 bases of the junction unmatched. The length of the CDR3 is 16 residues. CDR3 amino acids: CASSPGGTGSSYEQYF. As DNA, the CDR3 is TGCGCCAGCAGCCCAGGAGGGACAGGGAGCTCCTACGAGCAGTACTTC.

This clone was seen a single time. The chain couples TRBV6-5 to TRBJ2-1; 8 bases fit TRBD2. This CDR3 spans 15 amino acids. Trimming removed 5 bases from V and 7 bases from J; junction bases left unmatched: 10. Germline values: CDR1 MNHEY, CDR2 SVGAGI. The CDR3 DNA reads TGTGCCAGCAGTACGGGGGGGACCTGGGTGAATGAGCAGTTCTTC. Translating it yields CASSTGGTWVNEQFF.

This clone was detected only a few times. This chain links TRBV29-1 with TRBJ1-5; weak D call: TRBD1 (5 bases). V was pared by 7 bases and J by 3 bases, with 13 bases between. The CDR3 loop spans 13 amino acids. The germline gives CDR1 SQVTM, CDR2 ANQGSEA. CDR3 protein: CSAQTELNQPQHF. The CDR3 DNA sequence: TGCAGCGCCCAGACAGAGCTCAATCAGCCCCAGCATTTT.

This clone was counted a few times. The chain joins TRBV19 to TRBJ1-1; D call uncertain. The CDR3 length is 14 residues. Germline values: CDR1 LNHDA, CDR2 SQIVND (reference sequence). V was cut by 5 bases and J by 1 base, with 11 bases left in between. The CDR3 spells CASSFAGKNTEAFF. CDR3 in DNA: TGTGCCAGTAGTTTCGCGGGAAAGAACACTGAAGCTTTCTTT.

The chain has TRBV29-1 and TRBJ2-7, with unresolved D. There are 11 residues in the CDR3. Deletions cut 4 bases from V and 2 bases from J, with 6 bases between. Germline V lookup: CDR1 SQVTM, CDR2 ANQGSEA. CDR3 in amino acids: CSVVVAYEQYF. In DNA, the CDR3 is TGCAGCGTTGTCGTCGCCTACGAGCAGTACTTC.

J is TRBJ1-2 and V is TRBV24-1; TRBD1 is a possible D gene (6 bases). The CDR3 sequence is 13 residues long. V shed 9 bases and J shed 4 bases, with 14 bases lying between them. The germline gives CDR1 KGHDR, CDR2 SFDVKD. For the CDR3, the DNA is TGTGCCACCTCACCGGGACAAGCCTATGGCTACACCTTC. Translation: CATSPGQAYGYTF.

V and J are TRBV21-1 and TRBJ2-5; the D call TRBD2 from the table was never checked on the DNA. TRBV21-1 counts as a pseudogene. The CDR3 is made up of 17 amino acids. The CDR3 coding sequence is TGTGCCAGCAGCAAATGTGGTTGCGGAACCGACCAAGAGACCCAGTACTTC. Residues: CASSKCGCGTDQETQYF.

The chain has TRBV11-2 and TRBJ2-1; tentatively, D is TRBD1 (6 bases). Germline values: CDR1 SGHAT, CDR2 FQNNGV. V lost 1 base, J lost 7 bases, and 23 bases lay in between. The CDR3 runs to 18 residues. For the CDR3, the DNA is TGTGCCAGCAGCTTAGTGTCAGGGCCCAGGGGCCAAGGGAATGAGCAGTTCTTC. It is translated as CASSLVSGPRGQGNEQFF.

This sequence joins TRBV24-1 and TRBJ1-5; tentatively, D is TRBD1 (6 bases). Between the trimmed V and J ends, which lost 3 bases and 2 bases, there was a span of 10 bases. CDR3 length: 15 residues. CDR1 is KGHDR and CDR2 is SFDVKD in the germline V gene. CDR3 nucleotide sequence: TGTGCCACCAGTGATACCCGGACAGGCAATCAGCCCCAGCATTTT. Its protein product is CATSDTRTGNQPQHF.

The chain couples TRBV4-1 to TRBJ2-5, with 13 bases matching TRBD2. The length of the CDR3 is 15 residues. After removal of 3 bases from V and 5 bases from J, the junction contained 3 bases not matched to a gene. Germline V gene data show CDR1 as MGHRA and CDR2 as YSYEKL. CDR3 nucleotides: TGCGCCAGCAGCCACGCGACTAGCGGGGGGGAGACCCAGTACTTC. Translated: CASSHATSGGETQYF.

This sequence joins TRBV2 and TRBJ1-1; no definite D call. Trimming took off 6 bases at V and 1 base at J, with 6 bases between the two ends. This CDR3 has 12 amino acids. Germline assignment: CDR1 SNHLY and CDR2 FYNNEI. CDR3 loop: CASSRSNTEAFF. Written as DNA, the CDR3 is TGTGCCAGCAGCAGATCGAACACTGAAGCTTTCTTT.

This clone was found once. J is TRBJ1-6 and V is TRBV9, with unresolved D. This CDR3 region has 16 residues. Trimming cost V 2 bases and J 10 bases, with 19 bases left between them. Germline V gives CDR1 SGDLS, CDR2 YYNGEE. The CDR3 protein is CASSVPVGKNESPLHF. The CDR3 DNA follows: TGTGCCAGCAGCGTCCCTGTCGGGAAAAATGAATCACCCCTCCACTTT.

V usage is TRBV2 and J usage is TRBJ2-2, with D possibly being TRBD2 (5 bases). CDR3 length equals 15 residues. Germline CDR1 reads SNHLY; CDR2 reads FYNNEI. V lost 8 bases to trimming and J lost 5 bases, with 18 bases between them. The CDR3 loop reads CASGMRVIRTGELFF. In DNA form, the CDR3 reads TGTGCCAGCGGAATGAGGGTTATTAGGACCGGGGAGCTGTTTTTT.

This clone was seen only once. The rearrangement joins TRBV5-1 to TRBJ1-2, with TRBD1 matching over 7 bases. CDR1 SGHRS and CDR2 YFSETQ come from the germline V gene. With 1 base clipped from V and 4 bases from J, the junction kept 7 bases outside the gene matches. CDR3 size: 15 residues. The CDR3 DNA is TGCGCCAGCAGCTTGAATCGGGACAGCCTCTATGGCTACACCTTC. Amino acid sequence: CASSLNRDSLYGYTF.

This clone was recorded only once. The chain employs TRBV7-9 and TRBJ2-3; 14 bases agree with TRBD2. Per germline, CDR1 SEHNR and CDR2 FQNEAQ (reference sequence). The CDR3 spans 17 residues. With V trimmed by 5 bases and J by 0 bases, 4 bases remained unmatched. CDR3 amino acids: CASSRTSGGFSTDTQYF. CDR3 nucleotides: TGTGCCAGCAGCCGGACTAGCGGGGGGTTTAGCACAGATACGCAGTATTTT.

V and J are TRBV5-1 and TRBJ1-1; D remains unclear. The V end lost 0 bases, the J end lost 1 base, and 7 bases lay between the germline ends. Germline CDR1 and CDR2: SGHRS and YFSETQ. The CDR3 is 14 amino acids. In nucleotides, the CDR3 is TGCGCCAGCAGCTTGGCGGCGGGGAACACTGAAGCTTTCTTT. Protein: CASSLAAGNTEAFF.

The rearrangement uses TRBV19 and TRBJ1-6; TRBD1 agrees at 8 bases. CDR1 and CDR2 (germline): LNHDA, SQIVND (reference sequence). This CDR3 has 14 residues. V lost 6 bases, J lost 5 bases, and 3 bases stayed unmatched. CDR3 DNA sequence: TGTGCCAGTAGCAGGGACAGGAATAATTCACCCCTCCACTTT. Its translation: CASSRDRNNSPLHF.

V usage is TRBV5-1 and J usage is TRBJ1-1, with no clear D. The germline V gene has CDR1 SGHRS and CDR2 YFSETQ. The length of the CDR3 is 14 residues. V shed 0 bases and J shed 3 bases, with 9 bases lying between them. The CDR3 reads CASSLEHGDTEAFF. CDR3 bases: TGCGCCAGCAGCTTGGAACACGGGGACACTGAAGCTTTCTTT.

V gene TRBV4-1 combines with J gene TRBJ1-5; no definite D call. V was cut by 1 base and J by 2 bases, with 15 bases left in between. Germline-derived CDR1 and CDR2 are MGHRA and YSYEKL. This CDR3 is built from 17 residues. This chain's CDR3 is CASSQVGGAVGNQPQHF. CDR3 sequence (DNA): TGCGCCAGCAGCCAAGTCGGCGGAGCAGTGGGCAATCAGCCCCAGCATTTT.